A selection of T cell receptor beta chains follows, all from one sample in a study of metastatic and nonmetastatic thyroid tumors. Using MiXCR, TCRdb re-called clones from the PCR reads. The sample lists roughly 8,900 clones, about a quarter occurring once. Sequencing used adjacent normal tissue. Receptors were obtained from a female donor with papillary thyroid cancer or a benign thyroid nodule (not recorded which). Some clones in this sample may be carry-over from other donors' samples. The CDR3 runs from the conserved cysteine through the conserved F or W. D genes are given only for firm matches. Clone size is stated in some rows and not others, as once, few, many or a class when expanded.

>TRBJ1-1|NA|few|TRBV7-3
TGTGCCAGCAGCCTAACAGGGACTGCTGAAGCTTTCTTT
CASSLTGTAEAFF
>TRBJ1-2|TRBD1|few|TRBV9
TGTGCCAGCAAGGGGACAGGGAGCTATGGCTACACCTTC
CASKGTGSYGYTF
>TRBJ1-1|NA|few|TRBV6-2/TRBV6-3
TGTGCCAGCAGTTCGAACATACAGGGAGGGACTGAAGCTTTCTTT
CASSSNIQGGTEAFF
>TRBJ2-1|TRBD2|few|TRBV27
TGTGCCAGCAGTTCTCCAACCCAATTGACTAGCGGGTGGGAAGTGGAGCAGTTCTTC
CASSSPTQLTSGWEVEQFF
>TRBJ2-5|TRBD1|NA|TRBV15
TGTGCCACCAGCCTAGACAGGGGACAAGAGACCCAGTACTTC
CATSLDRGQETQYF
>TRBJ2-1|TRBD2|medium-sized|TRBV20-1
TGCAGTGCAGACACGGGACTGGGGCGGGAGGAGCAGTTCTTC
CSADTGLGREEQFF
>TRBJ1-1|NA|NA|TRBV11-2
TGTGCCAGCAGCTTAGTTGGCAGGGCAAGGGGCACTGAAGCTTTCTTT
CASSLVGRARGTEAFF
>TRBJ2-5|NA|medium-sized|TRBV28
TGTGCCAGCAGTTTGTGGCGGCCGGGAGAGACCCAGTACTTC
CASSLWRPGETQYF
>TRBJ2-1|TRBD2|few|TRBV6-1
TGTGCCATCAGTAAATCGGGAGGGAGCTATGAGCATTTCTTC
CAISKSGGSYEHFF
>TRBJ2-3|TRBD2|medium-sized|TRBV7-9
TGTGCCAGCAGCTGGGGGGGAGGGGAGACAGATACGCAGTATTTT
CASSWGGGETDTQYF
>TRBJ1-1|NA|few|TRBV10-3
TGTGCCATCAGATCCCCTGCAGAGAACACTGAAGCTTTCTTT
CAIRSPAENTEAFF
>TRBJ1-6|NA|many|TRBV3-1
TGTGCCAGCAGCCCCGCCCGGGACGGTTCCTCCTATAATTCACCCCTCCACTTT
CASSPARDGSSYNSPLHF
>TRBJ1-5|TRBD1|large|TRBV27
TGTGCCAGCAGTTTATGGATAGGGGGCTATCAGCCCCAGCATTTT
CASSLWIGGYQPQHF
>TRBJ2-7|TRBD1|NA|TRBV6-2/TRBV6-3
TGTGCCAGCAGTTACCGACCCGGGACAGGGGATCACGAGCAGTACTTC
CASSYRPGTGDHEQYF
>TRBJ2-7|NA|NA|TRBV5-1
TGCGCCAGCGGCCTCTTGTGGCGGGTGGAGATCTACGAGCAGTACTTC
CASGLLWRVEIYEQYF
>TRBJ2-1|NA|NA|TRBV5-1
TGCGCCAGCAGCCTATCAGACAGGAGCTCCTACAATGAGCAGTTCTTC
CASSLSDRSSYNEQFF
>TRBJ2-7|NA|medium-sized|TRBV2
TGTGCCGCAGGGAGGACAGGCGACTACGAGCAGTACTTC
CAAGRTGDYEQYF
>TRBJ2-2|NA|NA|TRBV27
TGTGCCAGCATTTTCGTCGCAGGGTATAATGGCGTGGAGCTGTTTTTT
CASIFVAGYNGVELFF
>TRBJ2-3|NA|medium-sized|TRBV7-9
TGTGCCAGCAGCTCACACCGGGAGACAGATACGCAGTATTTT
CASSSHRETDTQYF
>TRBJ2-3|TRBD2|many|TRBV11-3
TGTGCCAGCAGCACCCGGACTAGCGGGATGGGGACAGATACGCAGTATTTT
CASSTRTSGMGTDTQYF
>TRBJ2-7|NA|NA|TRBV7-2
TGTGCCAGCAGCTTAATGTTACCTCCGGTGGAGCAGTACTTC
CASSLMLPPVEQYF
>TRBJ2-7|TRBD2|NA|TRBV11-2
TGTGCCAGCAGCCCGGGGGGGGTCGAGCAGTACTTC
CASSPGGVEQYF
>TRBJ2-1|NA|NA|TRBV11-2
TGTGCCAGCAGCTTCGAACGGGGGCTTAGCTCCTACAATGAGCAGTTCTTC
CASSFERGLSSYNEQFF
>TRBJ2-3|NA|NA|TRBV7-9
TGTGCCAGCATGCCGGACAGCAACACAGATACGCAGTATTTT
CASMPDSNTDTQYF
>TRBJ2-5|NA|NA|TRBV9
TGTGCCAGCAGCTCAGGGGGAAGCGGGAGTGGGGAGACCCAGTACTTC
CASSSGGSGSGETQYF
>TRBJ2-1|NA|few|TRBV6-1
TGTGCCAGCAGTGAATGGAGGACCACTTACAATGAGCAGTTCTTC
CASSEWRTTYNEQFF
>TRBJ2-7|NA|medium-sized|TRBV5-1
TGCGCCAGCAGCAGTGGTTACTACGAGCAGTACTTC
CASSSGYYEQYF
>TRBJ2-2|NA|NA|TRBV24-1
TGTGCCACCAGCTGGGGACGCAGCACCGGGGAGCTGTTTTTT
CATSWGRSTGELFF